This T cell receptor (beta chain) was sequenced during a study of shared clonotypes between healthy human individuals. It was CD45RO-negative cells, positively selected for CCR7, that made up naive CD8 cells, with terminally differentiated effector memory CD45RA+ cells excluded. The V gene's germline CDR1 is MDHEN and CDR2 SYDVKM. The CDR3 has 17 residues. Trimming cost V 3 bases and J 5 bases; bases outside gene matches: 10. The data were produced by immunoSEQ multiplex PCR, yet TCRdb's version contains in-frame clones alone and is incomplete. Of over 2,000,000 clones in the sample, over 85% are singletons; the top ten hold about 1.7%.

The sample was naive CD8+ T cells from PBMCs. This sequence joins TRBV28 and TRBJ2-2; TRBD1 agrees at 9 bases. The clonotype originates from a man aged 18 to 29 in good health. Some clones in this sample may be carry-over from other donors' samples. CDR3 loop: CASSFLLAGTGTGELFF. The CDR3 DNA sequence: TGTGCCAGCAGTTTCTTACTCGCCGGGACAGGGACCGGGGAGCTGTTTTTT.